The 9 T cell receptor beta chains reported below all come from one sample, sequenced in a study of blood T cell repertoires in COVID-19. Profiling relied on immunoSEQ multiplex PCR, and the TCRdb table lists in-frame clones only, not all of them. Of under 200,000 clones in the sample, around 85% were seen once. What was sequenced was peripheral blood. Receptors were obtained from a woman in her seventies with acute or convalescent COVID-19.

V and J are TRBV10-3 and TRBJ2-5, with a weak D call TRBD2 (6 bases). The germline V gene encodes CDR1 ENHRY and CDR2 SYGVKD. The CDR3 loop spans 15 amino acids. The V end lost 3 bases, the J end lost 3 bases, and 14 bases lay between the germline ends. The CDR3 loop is CAISDPLARKETQYF. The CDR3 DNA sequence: TGTGCCATCAGTGACCCACTAGCTAGGAAAGAGACCCAGTACTTC.

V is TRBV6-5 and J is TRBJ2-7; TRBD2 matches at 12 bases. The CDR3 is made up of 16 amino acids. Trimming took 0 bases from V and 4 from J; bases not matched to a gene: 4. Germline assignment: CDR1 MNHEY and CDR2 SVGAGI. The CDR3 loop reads CASSYSASGRVYEQYF. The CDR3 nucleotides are TGTGCCAGCAGTTACTCGGCTAGCGGGAGGGTGTACGAGCAGTACTTC.

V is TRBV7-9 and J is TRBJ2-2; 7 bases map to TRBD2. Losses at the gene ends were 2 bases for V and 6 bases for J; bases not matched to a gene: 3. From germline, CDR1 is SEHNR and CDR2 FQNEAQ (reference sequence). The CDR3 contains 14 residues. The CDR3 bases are TGTGCCAGCAGCTTAAAGGGGAGGGCCGGGGAGCTGTTTTTT. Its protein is CASSLKGRAGELFF.

DNA of the CDR3: TGTGCCAGCAGTTATGGGCCAGGGGGTGGTTATTATCGGAACTACGAGCAGTACTTC. Translating it yields CASSYGPGGGYYRNYEQYF. V and J are TRBV6-2 or TRBV6-3 and TRBJ2-7, with 7 nucleotides matching TRBD1. CDR1 and CDR2 from the germline V gene are MNHEY and SVGEGT. The CDR3 runs 19 residues. Unmatched junction bases numbered 20, after V lost 3 bases and J lost 3 bases.

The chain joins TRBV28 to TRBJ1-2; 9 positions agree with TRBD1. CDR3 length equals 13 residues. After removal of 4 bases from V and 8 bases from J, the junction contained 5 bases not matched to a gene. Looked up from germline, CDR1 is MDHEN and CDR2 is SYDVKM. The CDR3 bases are TGTGCCAGCAGTTGGGACAGGGAGGAGGGCTACACCTTC. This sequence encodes CASSWDREEGYTF.

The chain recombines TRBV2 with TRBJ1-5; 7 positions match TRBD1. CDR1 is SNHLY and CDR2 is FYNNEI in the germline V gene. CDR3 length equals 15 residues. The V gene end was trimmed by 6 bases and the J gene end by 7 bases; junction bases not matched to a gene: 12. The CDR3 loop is CASRARQGSGQPQHF. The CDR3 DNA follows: TGTGCCAGCAGAGCCCGACAGGGCTCAGGGCAGCCCCAGCATTTT.

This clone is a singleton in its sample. In DNA, the CDR3 is TGCGCCAGCAGCTCCGGGACAGGGGCGCGGGAGCAGTTCTTC. Protein product: CASSSGTGAREQFF. The rearrangement links TRBV5-1 to TRBJ2-1; 10 bases agree with TRBD1. There are 14 residues in the CDR3. V lost 3 bases, J lost 10 bases, and 7 bases stayed unmatched. Looked up from germline, CDR1 is SGHRS and CDR2 is YFSETQ.

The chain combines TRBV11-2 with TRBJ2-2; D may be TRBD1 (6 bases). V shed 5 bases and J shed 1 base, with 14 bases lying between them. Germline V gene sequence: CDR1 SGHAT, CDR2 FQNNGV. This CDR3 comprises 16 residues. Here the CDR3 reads CASSRRLRGNTGELFF. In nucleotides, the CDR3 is TGTGCCAGCAGCCGCCGTCTCAGGGGGAACACCGGGGAGCTGTTTTTT.

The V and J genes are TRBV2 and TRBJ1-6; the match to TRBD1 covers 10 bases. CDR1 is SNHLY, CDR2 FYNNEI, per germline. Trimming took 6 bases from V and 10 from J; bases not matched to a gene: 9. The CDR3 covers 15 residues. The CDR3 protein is CASRGVGQGGSPLHF. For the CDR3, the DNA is TGTGCCAGCAGAGGAGTTGGACAGGGGGGATCACCCCTCCACTTT.